The T cell receptor beta chain described here comes from a study of control samples from healthy donors and cancer patients. Generated by immunoSEQ multiplex PCR, the TCRdb table keeps only in-frame clones and is missing some. The data show around 170,000 clones, about 91% seen once. The receptor was derived from a woman in her thirties in good health. Sequenced sample: blood.

The CDR3 is CASSVFQGDTQYF. CDR3 DNA: TGTGCCAGCAGCGTATTCCAGGGAGATACGCAGTATTTT. The chain carries TRBV9 and TRBJ2-3; D might be TRBD1 (5 bases). The V gene lost 1 base and the J gene lost 5 bases, with 8 bases spanning the gap. Germline V CDR1 and CDR2: SGDLS, YYNGEE. The CDR3 sequence is 13 residues long.